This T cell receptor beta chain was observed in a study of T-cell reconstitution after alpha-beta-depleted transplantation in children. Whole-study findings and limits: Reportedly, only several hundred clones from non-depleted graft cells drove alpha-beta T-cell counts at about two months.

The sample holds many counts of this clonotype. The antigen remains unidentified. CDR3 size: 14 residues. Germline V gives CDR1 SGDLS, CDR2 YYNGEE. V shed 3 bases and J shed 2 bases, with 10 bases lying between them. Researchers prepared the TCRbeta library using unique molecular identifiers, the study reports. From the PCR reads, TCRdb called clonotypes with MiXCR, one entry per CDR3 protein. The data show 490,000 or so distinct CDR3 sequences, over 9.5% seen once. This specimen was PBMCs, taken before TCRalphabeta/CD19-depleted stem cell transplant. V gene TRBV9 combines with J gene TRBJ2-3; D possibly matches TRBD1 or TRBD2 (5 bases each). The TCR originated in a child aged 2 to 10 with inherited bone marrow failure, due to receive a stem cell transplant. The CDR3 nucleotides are TGTGCCAGCAGCGCGGGACCAAACACAGATACGCAGTATTTT. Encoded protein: CASSAGPNTDTQYF. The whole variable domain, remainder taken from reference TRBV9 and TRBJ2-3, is DSGVTQTPKHLITATGQRVTLRCSPRSGDLSVYWYQQSLDQGLQFLIQYYNGEERAKGNILERFSAQQFPDLHSELNLSSLELGDSALYFCASSAGPNTDTQYFGPGTRLTVL.